Listed below are T cell receptor beta chains from one sample, sequenced in a study of OX40 agonist ivuxolimab in advanced cancers. Some clones are missing from TCRdb's copy, which holds only in-frame ones; the method was immunoSEQ multiplex PCR. The sample lists approximately 20,000 clones; about 87% were seen once. Sequenced material: CD4+ or CD8+ T cells sorted from blood, taken in a trial of the OX40 agonist ivuxolimab. The origin of the receptors is an adult with an advanced solid tumor such as melanoma, head and neck, liver or kidney cancer. Both conserved end residues are part of each CDR3. A D gene is named only where the DNA matches it firmly. Clone size is shown for a subset of rows, as once, few, many or a class of expanded clone.

j_call v_call clone_size d_call cdr3_nt cdr3_aa
TRBJ2-3 TRBV5-1 . . TGCGCCAGCAGCTCTATCGGGCCAGGAGATACGCAGTATTTT CASSSIGPGDTQYF
TRBJ2-1 TRBV18 . . TGTGCCAGCTCACCGTTAGTGGGGGGGCAAGATGAGCAGTTCTTC CASSPLVGGQDEQFF
TRBJ1-2 TRBV5-1 medium-sized . TGCGCCAGCAGCCCATACTTGGCTAACTATGGCTACACCTTC CASSPYLANYGYTF
TRBJ1-1 TRBV6-6 . . TGTGCCAGCAGTCCACTCAGGAACACTGAAGCTTTCTTT CASSPLRNTEAFF
TRBJ1-6 TRBV9 . TRBD1 TGTGCCAGCAGCACCTTGGACAGGGGAGGATCACCCCTCCACTTT CASSTLDRGGSPLHF
TRBJ1-2 TRBV7-9 . . TGTGCCAGCATCCCTCGGGAAGGCGAAGCTAACTATGGCTACACCTTC CASIPREGEANYGYTF
TRBJ2-1 TRBV5-1 . TRBD2 TGCGCCAGCAGCTTGGAAAGGACTAGCGGCATTGCCTACAATGAGCAGTTCTTC CASSLERTSGIAYNEQFF
TRBJ1-2 TRBV7-9 . . TGTGCCAGCAGCTTAGCGAGCACAGCAACTAACTATGGCTACACCTTC CASSLASTATNYGYTF
TRBJ1-1 TRBV29-1 . . TGCAGCGTTGAATGGGAGATTGAAGCTTTCTTT CSVEWEIEAFF
TRBJ1-1 TRBV9 . . TGTGCCAGCAGCGTAGCAAGGGGAGGCGCTGAAGCTTTCTTT CASSVARGGAEAFF
TRBJ1-2 TRBV5-4 . . TGTGCCAGCAGCTTGGATTATATGGACTATGGCTACACCTTC CASSLDYMDYGYTF
TRBJ1-2 TRBV11-2 once . TGTGCCAGCGGATTATCTCCAGGGGATGGCTACACCTTC CASGLSPGDGYTF
TRBJ1-1 TRBV4-1 . TRBD1 TGCGCCAGCAGCCCTCACCCGGGACAGCTAGACACTGAAGCTTTCTTT CASSPHPGQLDTEAFF
TRBJ2-1 TRBV6-5 . TRBD1 TGTGCCAGCAGTACCGGGACAGGTGTCTACAATGAGCAGTTCTTC CASSTGTGVYNEQFF
TRBJ2-1 TRBV19 . . TGTGCCAGTAGATCTATCCCGTGGGGGGTTAATGAGCAGTTCTTC CASRSIPWGVNEQFF
TRBJ2-3 TRBV5-1 few . TGCGCCAGCAGCTCGGATTCGGATACGCAGTATTTT CASSSDSDTQYF
TRBJ2-7 TRBV4-1 . . TGCGCCAGCAGCCTCCGACAAGCAAGTACGAGCGGGCAGTACTTC CASSLRQASTSGQYF
TRBJ1-1 TRBV10-3 . . TGTGCCATCAGTGGCCCATATCCGGAGAACACTGAAGCTTTCTTT CAISGPYPENTEAFF
TRBJ1-1 TRBV14 once . TGTGCCAGCAGCCAAGGGACTGAAGCTTTCTTT CASSQGTEAFF
TRBJ1-1 TRBV5-6 few . TGTGCCAGCACCCTGGACAGCTTTGGCGAGGCTTTCTTT CASTLDSFGEAFF
TRBJ2-3 TRBV10-1 . . TGCGCCAGCAGTGAGAAGGGGACGTCAAGCACAGATACGCAGTATTTT CASSEKGTSSTDTQYF
TRBJ1-1 TRBV6-5 . TRBD1 TGTGCCAGCAGTTCCGGGACAGGGGCAGAGGGCACTGAAGCTTTCTTT CASSSGTGAEGTEAFF
TRBJ1-1 TRBV14 . . TGTGCCAGCAGCCAAGATAACAGGGCCTCCACTGAAGCTTTCTTT CASSQDNRASTEAFF
TRBJ1-2 TRBV19 . . TGTGCCAGTAGTATATCAGCTGGCTACACCTTC CASSISAGYTF
TRBJ1-6 TRBV19 . . TGTGCCAGTAGTAATGGGGGTTGGCCCGTGAATAATTCACCCCTCCACTTT CASSNGGWPVNNSPLHF
TRBJ1-1 TRBV13 . TRBD1 TGTGCCAGCAGCCTTTCCCCCGGGACAGGGGACGACACTGAAGCTTTCTTT CASSLSPGTGDDTEAFF